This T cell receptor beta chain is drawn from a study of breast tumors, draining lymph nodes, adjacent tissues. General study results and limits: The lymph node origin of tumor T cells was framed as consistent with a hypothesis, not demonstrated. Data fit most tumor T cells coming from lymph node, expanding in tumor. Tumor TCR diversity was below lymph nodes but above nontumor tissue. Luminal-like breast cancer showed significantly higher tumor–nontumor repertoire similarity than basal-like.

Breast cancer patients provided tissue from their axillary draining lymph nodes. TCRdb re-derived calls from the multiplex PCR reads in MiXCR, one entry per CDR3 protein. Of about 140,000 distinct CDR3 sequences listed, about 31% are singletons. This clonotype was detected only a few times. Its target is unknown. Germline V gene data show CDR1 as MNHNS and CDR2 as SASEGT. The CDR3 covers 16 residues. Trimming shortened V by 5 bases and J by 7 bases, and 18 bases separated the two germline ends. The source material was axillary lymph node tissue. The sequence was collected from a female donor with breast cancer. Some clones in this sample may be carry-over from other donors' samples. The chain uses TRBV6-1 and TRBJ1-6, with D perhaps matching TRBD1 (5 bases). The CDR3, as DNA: TGTGCCAGCAGTCAAGTGGGGGGAGGGGAGAATTCACCCCTCCACTTT. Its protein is CASSQVGGGENSPLHF.